These 9 T cell receptor beta chains were all obtained from the same sample, sequenced in a study of blood T cell repertoires in COVID-19. TCRdb's copy holds only in-frame clones and misses some; the assay was immunoSEQ multiplex PCR. The sample shows 490,000 or so clones, approximately 91% of them seen only once. The specimen was PBMCs or T cells enriched from blood (not recorded which). These TCRs come from a woman in her sixties who had recovered from COVID-19.

The V and J genes are TRBV5-4 and TRBJ2-3; 8 nucleotides match TRBD1. V lost 0 bases to trimming and J lost 0 bases; unmatched junction nucleotides: 0. Germline V gene data show CDR1 as SGHNT and CDR2 as YYREEE (reference sequence). The CDR3 is made up of 15 amino acids. CDR3 sequence reads: CASSLAGGSTDTQYF. Here the CDR3 DNA reads TGTGCCAGCAGCTTGGCAGGGGGCAGCACAGATACGCAGTATTTT.

This chain links TRBV9 with TRBJ2-5, with D perhaps matching TRBD2 (6 bases). The CDR3 runs 14 residues. Germline V gene lookup returns CDR1 SGDLS and CDR2 YYNGEE. The V end lost 3 bases, the J end lost 7 bases, and 16 bases lay between the germline ends. The CDR3: CASSGGGPSGTQYF. The CDR3 DNA reads TGTGCCAGCAGCGGAGGAGGGCCCAGCGGGACCCAGTACTTC. Looking up the rest from reference TRBV9 and TRBJ2-5 gives the full variable domain: DSGVTQTPKHLITATGQRVTLRCSPRSGDLSVYWYQQSLDQGLQFLIQYYNGEERAKGNILERFSAQQFPDLHSELNLSSLELGDSALYFCASSGGGPSGTQYFGPGTRLLVL.

J is TRBJ2-3 and V is TRBV18; D is perhaps TRBD1 (6 bases). CDR1 KGHSH and CDR2 LQKENI come from the germline V gene. The CDR3 runs 15 residues. Deletions cut 1 base from V and 2 bases from J, with 10 bases between. The CDR3: CASSPRGQYTDTQYF. CDR3 nucleotide sequence: TGTGCCAGCTCACCACGGGGGCAGTACACAGATACGCAGTATTTT. The full variable domain, with the rest looked up from reference TRBV18 and TRBJ2-3, is NAGVMQNPRHLVRRRGQEARLRCSPMKGHSHVYWYRQLPEEGLKFMVYLQKENIIDESGMPKERFSAEFPKEGPSILRIQQVVRGDSAAYFCASSPRGQYTDTQYFGPGTRLTVL.

The V and J genes are TRBV7-2 and TRBJ2-1; 14 bases line up with TRBD2. This CDR3 comprises 15 residues. V shed 4 bases and J 8 bases; nucleotides not matched to a gene: 4. From germline, CDR1 is SGHTA and CDR2 FQGNSA. For the CDR3, the DNA is TGTGCCAGCAGCTCGATGGGACTAGCGGGGGATGAGCAGTTCTTC. Its protein product is CASSSMGLAGDEQFF.

This rearrangement joins TRBV5-1 to TRBJ1-4; 7 bases map to TRBD1. There are 13 residues in the CDR3. CDR1 and CDR2 from the germline V gene are SGHRS and YFSETQ. V lost 3 bases, J lost 8 bases, and 4 bases stayed unmatched. CDR3 coding DNA: TGCGCCAGCAGCTGGCAGGGGGACGAAAAACTGTTTTTT. Its translation: CASSWQGDEKLFF.

V is TRBV2 and J is TRBJ2-1, with 8 bases identical to TRBD2. Germline CDR1 and CDR2: SNHLY and FYNNEI. This CDR3 region has 15 residues. Unmatched junction bases numbered 3, after V lost 0 bases and J lost 5 bases. In nucleotides, the CDR3 is TGTGCCAGCAGTGAAGCCCGGGGGGGAAACAATGAGCAGTTCTTC. It is translated as CASSEARGGNNEQFF. Full variable domain (outside the CDR3, taken from reference TRBV2 and TRBJ2-1): EPEVTQTPSHQVTQMGQEVILRCVPISNHLYFYWYRQILGQKVEFLVSFYNNEISEKSEIFDDQFSVERPDGSNFTLKIRSTKLEDSAMYFCASSEARGGNNEQFFGPGTRLTVL.

This clone was seen a handful of times. This chain joins TRBV10-2 and TRBJ1-5; perhaps TRBD1 as D (5 bases). With 5 bases removed from V and 7 bases from J, the gap between germline ends came to 12 bases. Looked up from germline, CDR1 is WSHSY and CDR2 is SAAADI. The CDR3 is made up of 13 amino acids. CDR3 bases: TGCGCCAGCAGTCCCCAGGGATGGCAGCCCCAGCATTTT. Its protein product is CASSPQGWQPQHF.

J is TRBJ2-3 and V is TRBV6-4; 10 bases are shared with TRBD2. Unmatched junction bases numbered 14, after V lost 2 bases and J lost 0 bases. CDR3 length: 20 amino acids. CDR1 and CDR2 (germline): MRHNA, SNTAGT. The CDR3 loop reads CASSDSNSGGPRPSTDTQYF. DNA for the CDR3: TGTGCCAGCAGTGACAGCAATAGCGGGGGGCCCCGACCTAGCACAGATACGCAGTATTTT.

The chain is built from TRBV28 and TRBJ1-4; 8 nucleotides align to TRBD1. Losses at the gene ends were 6 bases for V and 0 bases for J; bases not matched to a gene: 3. This CDR3 spans 15 amino acids. Germline assignment: CDR1 MDHEN and CDR2 SYDVKM. The CDR3 region is CASSGTGPTNEKLFF. CDR3 in DNA: TGTGCCAGCAGCGGGACAGGTCCAACTAATGAAAAACTGTTTTTT.